This T cell receptor beta chain was recorded in a study of blood T cell repertoires in COVID-19. Study-level background: Sites in the United States, Italy and Spain provided acute and convalescent COVID-19 samples. Sample material is recorded as cDNA or gDNA derived from T cells, B-cell-depleted T cells, or PBMCs.

Germline V gene sequence: CDR1 SGHVS, CDR2 FNYEAQ. This CDR3 region has 17 residues. Trimming cost V 0 bases and J 8 bases; bases outside gene matches: 14. In the original workflow: From reference gene primer amplification, estimates of nucleated cell counts were derived. Some clones are missing from TCRdb's copy, which holds only in-frame ones; the method was immunoSEQ multiplex PCR. That table supplies the V and J calls and clone size; D and trimming were determined from the DNA. The sample lists 390,000 or so clones, around 91% occurring once. The sequence was obtained from a man aged 18 to 29 with active or convalescent COVID-19. Sequencing used peripheral blood. This sequence joins TRBV7-6 and TRBJ1-2; 8 bases are shared with TRBD1. This chain's CDR3 is CASSLAPIGTGMYGYTF. The CDR3 region has the DNA TGTGCCAGCAGCTTAGCGCCTATCGGGACAGGCATGTACGGCTACACCTTC. The full variable domain, completed using reference TRBV7-6 and TRBJ1-2, is GAGVSQSPRYKVTKRGQDVALRCDPISGHVSLYWYRQALGQGPEFLTYFNYEAQQDKSGLPNDRFSAERPEGSISTLTIQRTEQRDSAMYRCASSLAPIGTGMYGYTFGSGTRLTVV.